Shown below are 27 T cell receptor beta chains from a single sample sequenced in a study of metastatic and nonmetastatic thyroid tumors. TCRdb called clones again from the PCR reads with MiXCR. The sample shows around 15,000 clones, less than 4% of them seen only once. Each patient came to thyroid surgery without any prior treatment (of any kind). The sequenced sample consisted of tumor tissue. Receptor source: a female donor with papillary thyroid cancer or a benign thyroid nodule (not recorded which). Some clones in this sample may be carry-over from other donors' samples.

This clone was seen only a few times. V usage is TRBV20-1 and J usage is TRBJ2-7; 11 bases agree with TRBD2. The germline CDR1 and CDR2 sequences are DFQATT and SNEGSKA (reference sequence). With V trimmed by 1 base and J by 4 bases, 6 bases remained unmatched. This CDR3 is built from 15 residues. This CDR3 is CSARGLAGPEYEQYF. CDR3 DNA sequence: TGCAGTGCTAGAGGACTAGCGGGACCAGAATACGAGCAGTACTTC.

The V and J genes are TRBV27 and TRBJ2-7, with D possibly being TRBD1 (5 bases). From germline, CDR1 is MNHEY and CDR2 SMNVEV (reference sequence). The CDR3 is 18 residues long. V dropped 6 bases and J dropped 3 bases, with 27 bases sitting between them. CDR3 sequence reads: CASSASLRTSAPNYEQYF. The DNA for the CDR3 is TGTGCCAGCAGCGCCTCACTCCGGACATCCGCCCCGAACTACGAGCAGTACTTC.

By sample share, this clone is medium-sized. The V and J genes are TRBV6-1 and TRBJ2-1; 9 bases map to TRBD2. V lost 5 bases, J lost 3 bases, and 8 bases stayed unmatched. This CDR3 spans 16 amino acids. CDR1 and CDR2 (germline): MNHNS, SASEGT. CDR3 in amino acids: CASSYGGRAVYNEQFF. The CDR3 DNA is TGTGCCAGCAGTTACGGCGGGAGGGCAGTCTACAATGAGCAGTTCTTC.

This clone was seen repeatedly, ten times or more. This CDR3 is also generated by other DNA sequences in the sample. The CDR3 nucleotides are TGTGCCAGCAGCTTAGGCCGTGGAGGGGAGGATGGCTACACCTTC. Translation gives CASSLGRGGEDGYTF. The chain links TRBV13 to TRBJ1-2; D is possibly TRBD1 (5 bases). The germline gives CDR1 PRHDT, CDR2 FYEKMQ (reference sequence). V lost 0 bases and J lost 6, with 14 bases in between. The CDR3 consists of 15 residues.

Regarding this clone: A much larger clone sits a single nucleotide away, making a read error possible. V and J are TRBV27 and TRBJ2-2; 7 positions agree with TRBD2. The CDR3 covers 14 residues. J was trimmed by 7 bases and V by 4 bases; bases with no gene match: 6. In germline, CDR1 is MNHEY, CDR2 SMNVEV (reference sequence). The CDR3 nucleotides are TGTGCCAGCAGTTCGGCTAGCGGAAGCGGGGAGCTGTTTTTT. Translated, it gives CASSSASGSGELFF.

This clone was counted a few times. This may arise from a read error, as a much more abundant clone is one base away. V and J are TRBV6-2 or TRBV6-3 and TRBJ1-5; unclear D gene. The CDR3 spans 12 residues. Germline values: CDR1 MNHEY, CDR2 SVGEGT. CDR3 in amino acids: CASSSVDHPQHF. The CDR3 DNA sequence: TGTGCCAGCAGTTCCGTCGATCATCCCCAGCATTTT.

This clone was picked up a small number of times. The V and J genes are TRBV27 and TRBJ2-1; 8 nucleotides align to TRBD2. J was trimmed by 4 bases and V by 5 bases; bases with no gene match: 10. There are 16 residues in the CDR3. CDR1 MNHEY and CDR2 SMNVEV come from the germline V gene (reference sequence). CDR3 amino acids: CASSPLSSGRYNEQFF. The DNA for the CDR3 is TGTGCCAGCAGTCCTCTGTCCAGCGGGAGATACAATGAGCAGTTCTTC.

In this sample, this clone turned up a few times. The V gene is TRBV5-1, the J gene TRBJ2-7; 9 bases align to TRBD1. The V gene end was trimmed by 9 bases and the J gene end by 4 bases; junction bases not matched to a gene: 14. Germline CDR1 reads SGHRS; CDR2 reads YFSETQ. CDR3 size: 15 residues. The CDR3 region is CAIRDRELKWYEQYF. CDR3 bases: TGCGCCATCCGGGACAGGGAGCTTAAGTGGTACGAGCAGTACTTC.

With regard to this clone: The junction and the germline gene differ at one end; a read error may be behind it. This chain joins TRBV7-3 and TRBJ2-2; tentatively, D is TRBD2 (6 bases). This CDR3 contains 14 residues. In germline, CDR1 is SGHTA, CDR2 FQGTGA. The CDR3, as DNA: TGTACCAGCAGCTTGGACGGGAGAACCGGGGAGCTGTTTTTT. Its translation is CTSSLDGRTGELFF.

This clone was detected once. The junction departs from the called germline gene at one end, perhaps through a read error. This sequence joins TRBV6-1 and TRBJ1-2, with D perhaps TRBD1 (6 bases). The CDR3 covers 13 residues. Germline loops: CDR1 MNHNS, CDR2 SASEGT. The CDR3 protein is CASSKQGVDGYSF. DNA of the CDR3: TGTGCCAGCAGTAAACAGGGCGTGGATGGCTACAGCTTC.

This clone was seen more than once but under ten times. The chain couples TRBV28 to TRBJ1-2, with 7 bases that match TRBD1. Germline V gene data show CDR1 as MDHEN and CDR2 as SYDVKM. J gave up 11 bases and V 5 bases, and 2 bases lay outside the gene matches. The CDR3 runs to 10 residues. CDR3: CASSTGVYTF. The CDR3 nucleotides are TGTGCCAGCAGTACAGGGGTGTACACCTTC.

This clone has a handful of counts. One end of the junction fails to match germline, which may point to a read error. The J gene is TRBJ2-5, the V gene TRBV7-7; D is tentatively TRBD1 or TRBD2 (5 bases each). The CDR3 spans 12 residues. Germline CDR1 SSHAT, CDR2 FNYEAQ (reference sequence). The CDR3 reads CASSSRTGTPYF. CDR3 DNA sequence: TGTGCTAGCAGCTCGCGCACCGGGACCCCGTACTTC.

The chain recombines TRBV28 with TRBJ1-2; D unresolved. V lost 2 bases and J lost 0, with 19 bases in between. Per the germline V gene, CDR1 is MDHEN and CDR2 is SYDVKM. CDR3 length: 18 residues. This CDR3 is CASSLIRLGPRANYGYTF. The DNA of the CDR3 is TGTGCCAGCAGTTTAATTCGGTTAGGACCGAGAGCTAACTATGGCTACACCTTC.

The V gene is TRBV6-1, the J gene TRBJ2-7, with 8 nucleotides matching TRBD1. Germline CDR1 reads MNHNS; CDR2 reads SASEGT. The CDR3 is made up of 14 amino acids. V shed 5 bases, J shed 4 bases, and the junction held 7 bases outside the gene matches. CDR3: CASSPGTGKYEQYF. The DNA of the CDR3 is TGTGCCAGCAGTCCAGGGACAGGAAAGTACGAGCAGTACTTC.

In this sample, this clone turned up a few times. One junction end disagrees with the germline gene, perhaps due to a read error. V gene TRBV12-3 or TRBV12-4 combines with J gene TRBJ1-5; D not certain. The CDR3 totals 15 residues. CDR3 bases: TGCGCCAGCAGTTTATTATGGATCCCGCTTAAGCCCCAGCATTTT. Translation: CASSLLWIPLKPQHF.

Comments on this clone: Compared with germline, one end of the junction differs, possibly owing to a read error. The chain has TRBV28 and TRBJ2-1, with 11 bases that match TRBD1. The length of the CDR3 is 15 residues. Germline CDR1 MDHEN, CDR2 SYDVKM. CDR3 amino acids: CASSIWDRGGNEQFF. In nucleotides, the CDR3 is TGTGCCAGCAGTATATGGGACAGGGGGGGGAATGAGCAGTTCTTC. The full variable domain, in which reference TRBV28 and TRBJ2-1 provide the parts outside the CDR3, is DVKVTQSSRYLVKRTGEKVFLECVQDMDHENMFWYRQDPGLGLRLIYFSYDVKMKEKGDIPEGYSVSREKKERFSLILESASTNQTSMYLCASSIWDRGGNEQFFGPGTRLTVL.

This clone was detected only a few times. The chain has TRBV12-3 or TRBV12-4 and TRBJ2-7; 11 bases match TRBD1. J lost 2 bases, V lost 7 bases, and 7 bases had no gene match. This CDR3 is 15 amino acids long. The CDR3 region has the DNA TGTGCCAGCAAACCGGGACAGGGGGAAACCTACGAGCAGTACTTC. Protein product: CASKPGQGETYEQYF.

This rearrangement joins TRBV27 to TRBJ2-2, with 8 bases lining up with TRBD1. From germline, CDR1 is MNHEY and CDR2 SMNVEV (reference sequence). V shed 3 bases and J 5 bases; nucleotides not matched to a gene: 5. The CDR3 spans 15 residues. The CDR3, as DNA: TGTGCCAGCAGTTTTAGGACAGGGATAACCGGGGAGCTGTTTTTT. Encoded protein: CASSFRTGITGELFF.

This clone occurred a few times. At one end the junction does not follow the germline gene, possibly because of a read error. The chain recombines TRBV6-1 with TRBJ2-7; D gene unclear. This CDR3 is 16 amino acids long. Germline CDR1 is MNHNS and CDR2 is SASEGT. The CDR3 sequence is CASSEIEGSGSYERYF. CDR3 nucleotide sequence: TGTGCCAGCAGTGAAATCGAAGGGTCTGGCTCCTACGAGCGGTACTTC.

Remarks on this clone: Germline is not matched at one junction end, which may reflect a read error. The rearrangement joins TRBV7-9 to TRBJ2-7; 11 positions agree with TRBD2. This CDR3 region has 15 residues. Germline loops: CDR1 SEHNR, CDR2 FQNEAQ (reference sequence). This chain's CDR3 is CANSLEGLAGGEQYF. CDR3 bases: TGCGCCAACAGCTTAGAAGGGCTAGCGGGAGGTGAGCAGTACTTC.

This clone came up a few times. The rearrangement uses TRBV6-1 and TRBJ1-2; 8 bases agree with TRBD1. CDR1 and CDR2 (germline): MNHNS, SASEGT. J gave up 5 bases and V 6 bases, and 8 bases lay outside the gene matches. This CDR3 has 14 amino acids. DNA of the CDR3: TGTGCCAGCAGGCCGGGACAGGATATATATGGCTACACCTTC. Its protein is CASRPGQDIYGYTF.

The chain joins TRBV6-9 to TRBJ2-5; 12 nucleotides match TRBD2. This CDR3 spans 15 amino acids. Trimming took 4 bases from V and 7 from J; bases not matched to a gene: 7. Germline V CDR1 and CDR2: MNHGY, SVAAGI. CDR3: CASSLGLAGLGTQYF. CDR3 DNA sequence: TGTGCCAGCAGTTTGGGACTAGCGGGCCTAGGGACCCAGTACTTC.

This clone was observed a handful of times. The gene calls are TRBV20-1 and TRBJ1-2; D is perhaps TRBD1 (6 bases). The germline gives CDR1 DFQATT, CDR2 SNEGSKA (reference sequence). CDR3 length: 13 residues. V was trimmed by 2 bases and J by 6 bases, leaving 13 bases between them. The CDR3 bases are TGCAGTGCTAGAAGGGGGGCAGGGGATGGCTACACCTTC. Its translation: CSARRGAGDGYTF.

This clone was detected only a few times. The rearrangement links TRBV28 to TRBJ2-5; 9 bases align to TRBD1. CDR1 MDHEN and CDR2 SYDVKM come from the germline V gene. V was clipped by 4 bases and J by 1 base; unmatched bases: 1. This CDR3 contains 14 residues. The CDR3 here is CASSSQGAQETQYF. The CDR3 nucleotides are TGTGCCAGCAGTTCACAGGGGGCCCAAGAGACCCAGTACTTC.

The J gene is TRBJ2-3, the V gene TRBV10-1, with a possible D match to TRBD2 (6 bases). Trimming removed 6 bases from V and 1 base from J, with 14 bases in between. Germline-derived CDR1 and CDR2 are WNHNN and SYGVQD (reference sequence). This CDR3 contains 15 residues. The CDR3 protein is CASSRGRGRTDTQYF. The DNA of the CDR3 is TGCGCCAGCAGCCGAGGGCGGGGCCGCACAGATACGCAGTATTTT.

This clone was recorded a few times. V usage is TRBV6-1 and J usage is TRBJ2-1; D ambiguous. The CDR3 runs 15 residues. Trimming took 4 bases from V and 3 from J, leaving 13 bases between them. Germline V gives CDR1 MNHNS, CDR2 SASEGT. CDR3 DNA: TGTGCCAGCAGTGCCTTAGAGTGGGGCTACAATGAGCAGTTCTTC. Translation: CASSALEWGYNEQFF.

CDR3 in amino acids: CASSPLQGADTGELFF. In DNA, the CDR3 is TGTGCCAGTTCCCCCCTTCAAGGGGCGGACACCGGGGAGCTGTTTTTT. The V call is TRBV19, the J call TRBJ2-2, with D perhaps matching TRBD1 (5 bases). V lost 8 bases and J 3 bases, leaving 19 bases between the germline ends. The germline gives CDR1 LNHDA, CDR2 SQIVND (reference sequence). CDR3 length equals 16 residues.